The T cell receptor beta chain described here comes from a study of pediatric ulcerative colitis. One to two pinch biopsies were taken from the rectum during colonoscopy. Germline CDR1 reads SGHTA; CDR2 reads FQGTGA. V lost 5 bases and J lost 7, with 14 bases in between. The CDR3 contains 13 residues. Assay used: immunoSEQ multiplex PCR; TCRdb lists only in-frame clones, some missing. The sample records approximately 40,000 clones, 75% being singletons. The chain is built from TRBV7-3 and TRBJ1-1; D remains unclear. Sequencing used gut tissue. This sequence was found in a boy between 10 and 17 years old with severe ulcerative colitis. The CDR3 DNA sequence: TGTGCCAGCAGCGCCATGGGAGTCAGTGAAGCTTTCTTT. Translated, it gives CASSAMGVSEAFF.